This T cell receptor (beta chain) was captured in a study of T cell changes during pregnancy in multiple sclerosis. CDR3 length equals 14 residues. Germline V gene lookup returns CDR1 SGHTA and CDR2 FQGNSA. V dropped 1 base and J dropped 0 bases, with 7 bases sitting between them. Clones were sequenced by immunoSEQ multiplex PCR, and TCRdb holds only the in-frame ones, with some missing. This table has 100,000 to 130,000 clones, 85% to 95% appearing once. The sequence came from a female donor in good health, enrolled as a control in a pregnancy study. The J gene is TRBJ2-7, the V gene TRBV7-2; D call uncertain. Material: peripheral blood, obtained in the third trimester of pregnancy. The CDR3 sequence is CASSLEYSSYEQYF. In nucleotides, the CDR3 is TGTGCCAGCAGCTTAGAATACAGCTCCTACGAGCAGTACTTC.